This TCR beta chain appears in the sequencing data of a study of shared clonotypes between healthy human individuals. Study at large: Three plates were used per donor for CD4 naive, three for CD4 memory, two for CD8 naive and one for CD8 memory.

The method was immunoSEQ multiplex PCR; TCRdb's version includes in-frame clones alone and lacks a portion of them. The sample lists some 1.5 million clones, around 98% occurring once. Adult Caucasians living in Nashville, Tennessee made up all of the donors. Into CD45RA+ naive and CD45RA-negative memory subsets, the CD4+ cells were split. The germline CDR1 and CDR2 sequences are SGHRS and YFSETQ. This CDR3 is 12 amino acids long. Germline trimming cut 4 bases from V and 8 bases from J; bases unmatched to any gene: 3. This sequence joins TRBV5-1 and TRBJ2-1; 7 nucleotides agree with TRBD2. Sequenced material: naive CD4+ T cells sorted from blood. As for subset: CD45RA+ positively selected. This receptor was taken from a man aged 25 to 40 in good health. The CDR3 nucleotides are TGCGCCAGCAGCGGGGAGGGACATGAGCAGTTCTTC. Its translation: CASSGEGHEQFF. Combining the CDR3 with reference TRBV5-1 and TRBJ2-1 gives the whole variable domain KAGVTQTPRYLIKTRGQQVTLSCSPISGHRSVSWYQQTPGQGLQFLFEYFSETQRNKGNFPGRFSGRQFSNSRSEMNVSTLELGDSALYLCASSGEGHEQFFGPGTRLTVL.